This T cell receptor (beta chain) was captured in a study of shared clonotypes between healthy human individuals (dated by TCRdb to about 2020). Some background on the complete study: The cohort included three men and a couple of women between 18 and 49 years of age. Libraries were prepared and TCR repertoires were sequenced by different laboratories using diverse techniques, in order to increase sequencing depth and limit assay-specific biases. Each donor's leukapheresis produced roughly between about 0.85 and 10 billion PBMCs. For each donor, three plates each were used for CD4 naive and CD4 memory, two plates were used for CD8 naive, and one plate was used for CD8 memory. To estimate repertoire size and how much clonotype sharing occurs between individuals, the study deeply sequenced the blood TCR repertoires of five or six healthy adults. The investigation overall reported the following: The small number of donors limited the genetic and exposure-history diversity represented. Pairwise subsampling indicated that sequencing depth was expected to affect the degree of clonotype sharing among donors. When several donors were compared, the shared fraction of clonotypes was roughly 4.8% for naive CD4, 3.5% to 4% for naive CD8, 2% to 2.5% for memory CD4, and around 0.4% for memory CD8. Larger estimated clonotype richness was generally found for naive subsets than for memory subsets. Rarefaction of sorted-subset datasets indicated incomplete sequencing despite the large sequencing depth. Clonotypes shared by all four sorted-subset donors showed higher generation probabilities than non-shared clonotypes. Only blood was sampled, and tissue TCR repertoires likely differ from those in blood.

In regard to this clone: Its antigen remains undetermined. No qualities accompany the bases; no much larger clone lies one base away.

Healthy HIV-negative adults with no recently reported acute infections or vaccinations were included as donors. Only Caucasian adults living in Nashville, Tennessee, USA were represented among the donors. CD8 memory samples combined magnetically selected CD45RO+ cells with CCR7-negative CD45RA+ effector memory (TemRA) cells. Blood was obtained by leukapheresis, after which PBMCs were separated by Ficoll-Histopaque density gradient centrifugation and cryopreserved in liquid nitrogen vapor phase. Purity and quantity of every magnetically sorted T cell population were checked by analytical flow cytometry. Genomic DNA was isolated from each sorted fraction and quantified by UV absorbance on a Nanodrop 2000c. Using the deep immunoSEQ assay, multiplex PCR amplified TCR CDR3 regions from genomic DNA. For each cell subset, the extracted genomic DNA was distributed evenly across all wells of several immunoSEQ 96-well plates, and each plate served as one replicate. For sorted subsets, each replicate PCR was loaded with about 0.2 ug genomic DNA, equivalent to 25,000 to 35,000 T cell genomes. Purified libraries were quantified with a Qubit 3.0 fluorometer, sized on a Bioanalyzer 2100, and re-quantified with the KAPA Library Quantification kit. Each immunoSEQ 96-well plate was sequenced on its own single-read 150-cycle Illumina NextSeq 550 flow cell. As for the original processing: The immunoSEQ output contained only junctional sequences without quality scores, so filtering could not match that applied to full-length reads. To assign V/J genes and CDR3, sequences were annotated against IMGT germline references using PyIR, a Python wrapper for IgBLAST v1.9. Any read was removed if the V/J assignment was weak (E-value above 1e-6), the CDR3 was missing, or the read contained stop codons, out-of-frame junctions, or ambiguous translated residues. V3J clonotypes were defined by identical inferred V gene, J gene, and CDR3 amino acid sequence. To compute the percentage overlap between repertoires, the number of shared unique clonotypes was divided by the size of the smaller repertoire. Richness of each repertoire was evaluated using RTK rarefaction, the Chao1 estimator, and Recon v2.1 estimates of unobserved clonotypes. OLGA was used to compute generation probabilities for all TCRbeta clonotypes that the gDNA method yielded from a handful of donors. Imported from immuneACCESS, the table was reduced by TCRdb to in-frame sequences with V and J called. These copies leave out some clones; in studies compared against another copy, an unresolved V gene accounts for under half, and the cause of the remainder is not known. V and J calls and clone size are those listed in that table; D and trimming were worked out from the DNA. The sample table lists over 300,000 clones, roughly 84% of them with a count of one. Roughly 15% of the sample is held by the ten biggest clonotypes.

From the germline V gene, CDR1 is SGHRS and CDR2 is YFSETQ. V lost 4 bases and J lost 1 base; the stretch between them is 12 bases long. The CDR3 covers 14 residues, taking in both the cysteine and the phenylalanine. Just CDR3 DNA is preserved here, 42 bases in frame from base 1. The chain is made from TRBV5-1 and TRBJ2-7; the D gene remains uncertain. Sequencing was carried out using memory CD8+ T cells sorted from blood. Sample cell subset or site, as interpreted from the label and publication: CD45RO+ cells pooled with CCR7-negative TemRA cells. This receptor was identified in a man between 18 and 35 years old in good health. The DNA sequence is TGCGCCAGCAGCCTGCTTCCGGAGTCCTACGAGCAGTACTTC. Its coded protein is CASSLLPESYEQYF.